Below are 26 T cell receptor beta chains sequenced from a single sample in a study of T cell changes during pregnancy in multiple sclerosis (dated by TCRdb to the late 2010s). The method behind the library was the immunoSEQ multiplex PCR assay. TCRdb re-hosts the immuneACCESS table, in-frame sequences only. Its copies lack some clones; in the studies checked, an unresolved V gene accounts for under half of them, and the cause for the rest is not known. This sample gives under 50,000 clones in total; approximately 90% of them show up just once. The ten biggest clones cover approximately 2.9% of the sample. Source: CD8+ T cells from peripheral blood mononuclear cells, taken in the second trimester of pregnancy. These receptors came from a female donor with multiple sclerosis, enrolled in a pregnancy study.

The gene calls are TRBV19 and TRBJ2-2; tentatively, D is TRBD1 (6 bases). The V end was cut by 3 bases, the J end by 7 bases, with 12 bases between. Germline loops: CDR1 LNHDA, CDR2 SQIVND (reference sequence). This CDR3 spans 14 amino acids. Written as DNA, the CDR3 is TGTGCCAGTAGTATCGGCCAGGGACACGGGGAGCTGTTTTTT. Translating it yields CASSIGQGHGELFF.

CDR3 region: CASRVADSSYNEQFF. The CDR3 bases are TGTGCCAGCAGGGTCGCGGACAGTTCCTACAATGAGCAGTTCTTC. V gene TRBV5-5 combines with J gene TRBJ2-1; D possibly corresponds to TRBD1 (6 bases). Germline CDR1 and CDR2: SGHKS and YYEKEE (reference sequence). The CDR3 contains 15 residues. V lost 5 bases and J 1 base, leaving 13 bases between the germline ends.

The chain links TRBV27 to TRBJ1-1; the match to TRBD1 covers 7 bases. This CDR3 region has 14 residues. Per the germline V gene, CDR1 is MNHEY and CDR2 is SMNVEV (reference sequence). V trimming: 3 bases; J trimming: 5 bases; junction bases outside the gene matches: 6. CDR3 DNA: TGTGCCAGCAGTTTCACAGGGGCGGCTACTGAAGCTTTCTTT. Amino acid sequence: CASSFTGAATEAFF.

V and J are TRBV2 and TRBJ2-1, with TRBD2 matching over 10 bases. The J segment lost 7 bases and the V segment lost 5 bases, leaving 8 bases of the junction unmatched. This CDR3 contains 15 residues. The V gene's germline CDR1 is SNHLY and CDR2 FYNNEI. CDR3 sequence reads: CASSPASGGGNEQFF. The CDR3 coding sequence is TGTGCCAGCAGTCCTGCTAGCGGGGGAGGAAATGAGCAGTTCTTC.

This rearrangement joins TRBV6-4 to TRBJ1-1; TRBD1 agrees at 7 bases. This CDR3 region has 18 residues. The V segment lost 3 bases and the J segment 4 bases; nucleotides outside the gene matches: 17. The germline V gene encodes CDR1 MRHNA and CDR2 SNTAGT. The CDR3 nucleotides read TGTGCCAGCAGTGATAGGGGACAGCTATTATCTAGAAGCACTGAAGCTTTCTTT. Encoded protein: CASSDRGQLLSRSTEAFF.

In this sample, this clone turned up a few times. The V gene is TRBV6-4, the J gene TRBJ2-3; TRBD1 is a possible D gene (6 bases). V shed 0 bases and J shed 6 bases, with 10 bases lying between them. The germline V gene encodes CDR1 MRHNA and CDR2 SNTAGT. This CDR3 comprises 14 residues. The DNA for the CDR3 is TGTGCCAGCAGTGACTCCAGGGGTCACGATACGCAGTATTTT. This gives the protein CASSDSRGHDTQYF.

This chain joins TRBV19 and TRBJ1-5, with TRBD1 identical over 9 bases. Trimming took 10 bases from V and 5 from J; bases not matched to a gene: 9. Germline CDR1 reads LNHDA; CDR2 reads SQIVND (reference sequence). This CDR3 contains 14 residues. In nucleotides, the CDR3 is TGTGCCACCAGCCTCTGGACAGGGGATCAGCCCCAGCATTTT. It yields the protein CATSLWTGDQPQHF.

V is TRBV9 and J is TRBJ1-5; TRBD1 matches 8 bases. In germline, CDR1 is SGDLS, CDR2 YYNGEE. V lost 3 bases and J lost 6; bases outside the gene matches: 5. The CDR3 spans 14 residues. CDR3 sequence (DNA): TGTGCCAGCAGCGGGGGGACAGGTAGTCAGCCCCAGCATTTT. Translated: CASSGGTGSQPQHF.

In nucleotides, the CDR3 is TGTGCCAGCAGCAACAGCCTCGATAGGGGGACCTATCAGCCCCAGCATTTT. This gives the protein CASSNSLDRGTYQPQHF. V usage is TRBV7-6 and J usage is TRBJ1-5, with TRBD1 as a possible D gene (6 bases). The CDR3 sequence is 17 residues long. The germline V gene has CDR1 SGHVS and CDR2 FNYEAQ. V was clipped by 5 bases and J by 5 bases, with 22 bases between them.

This clone was picked up one time. This chain connects TRBV9 to TRBJ2-1, with 9 bases identical to TRBD1. V trimming: 3 bases; J trimming: 6 bases; junction bases outside the gene matches: 10. The CDR3 runs 16 residues. The germline gives CDR1 SGDLS, CDR2 YYNGEE. In nucleotides, the CDR3 is TGTGCCAGCAGCGCCAATACAGGGGGCCCTGGCAATGAGCAGTTCTTC. Its translation is CASSANTGGPGNEQFF.

This chain connects TRBV18 to TRBJ2-5, with 7 bases fitting TRBD1. CDR1 and CDR2 (germline): KGHSH, LQKENI. Trimming at V came to 0 bases and at J to 5 bases, leaving 3 bases not matched to a gene. The CDR3 is 14 amino acids. The CDR3 reads CASSPPTGWETQYF. CDR3 DNA sequence: TGTGCCAGCTCACCACCGACAGGGTGGGAGACCCAGTACTTC.

This chain uses TRBV6-5 with TRBJ2-3; D unresolved. The CDR3 spans 14 residues. V was pared by 0 bases and J by 1 base, with 5 bases between. CDR1 is MNHEY, CDR2 SVGAGI, per germline. The CDR3 sequence is CASSYSIRTDTQYF. In DNA, the CDR3 is TGTGCCAGCAGTTACTCTATTCGCACAGATACGCAGTATTTT.

A single count supports this clone. The chain recombines TRBV6-5 with TRBJ1-2; D unresolved. Trimming shortened V by 6 bases and J by 4 bases, and 18 bases separated the two germline ends. This CDR3 contains 15 residues. The germline gives CDR1 MNHEY, CDR2 SVGAGI. The CDR3 loop is CASRPDGTRGYGYTF. The DNA of the CDR3 is TGTGCCAGCAGGCCTGACGGAACCCGGGGCTATGGCTACACCTTC.

In regard to this clone: The junction does not match germline at one end; this may be a read error. The chain couples TRBV5-4 to TRBJ1-1; the D is unclear. The CDR3 totals 11 residues. Germline assignment: CDR1 SGHNT and CDR2 YYREEE (reference sequence). CDR3 in amino acids: CASSLAGLIKF. The DNA for the CDR3 is TGTGCCAGCAGCTTGGCTGGGCTGATTAAGTTT.

V gene TRBV5-1 combines with J gene TRBJ2-7; TRBD1 might be the D (6 bases). CDR3 length equals 15 residues. Trimming took off 4 bases at V and 4 bases at J, with 18 bases between the two ends. Per the germline V gene, CDR1 is SGHRS and CDR2 is YFSETQ. For the CDR3, the DNA is TGCGCCAGCAGCCCCAGTTGGGGGCAGGGTTACGAGCAGTACTTC. Its translation is CASSPSWGQGYEQYF. Using reference TRBV5-1 and TRBJ2-7 for the parts outside the CDR3, the full variable domain is KAGVTQTPRYLIKTRGQQVTLSCSPISGHRSVSWYQQTPGQGLQFLFEYFSETQRNKGNFPGRFSGRQFSNSRSEMNVSTLELGDSALYLCASSPSWGQGYEQYFGPGTRLTVT.

This chain links TRBV10-3 with TRBJ1-1, with 7 bases lining up with TRBD1. The CDR3 length is 15 residues. Unmatched junction bases numbered 4, after V lost 3 bases and J lost 0 bases. Germline values: CDR1 ENHRY, CDR2 SYGVKD. The CDR3 is CAISDRQGVNTEAFF. CDR3 sequence (DNA): TGTGCCATCAGTGACCGACAGGGCGTGAACACTGAAGCTTTCTTT.

The gene calls are TRBV2 and TRBJ2-3; possibly TRBD2 for D (5 bases). The length of the CDR3 is 15 residues. The V and J ends lost 1 base and 2 bases respectively, with 10 bases between them. CDR1 and CDR2 (germline): SNHLY, FYNNEI. In DNA form, the CDR3 reads TGTGCCAGCAGTGAAGGGCTAGCCGTCACAGATACGCAGTATTTT. Its translation: CASSEGLAVTDTQYF. Full variable domain (outside the CDR3, taken from reference TRBV2 and TRBJ2-3): EPEVTQTPSHQVTQMGQEVILRCVPISNHLYFYWYRQILGQKVEFLVSFYNNEISEKSEIFDDQFSVERPDGSNFTLKIRSTKLEDSAMYFCASSEGLAVTDTQYFGPGTRLTVL.

The genes are TRBV7-8 and TRBJ1-2; 7 nucleotides match TRBD1. CDR1 is SGHVS, CDR2 FQNEAQ, per germline. This CDR3 has 15 residues. V dropped 2 bases and J dropped 6; count of bases not matched to a gene: 9. CDR3 region: CASSLPPGGFDGYTF. The CDR3 coding sequence is TGTGCCAGCAGCTTACCGCCAGGGGGGTTTGATGGCTACACCTTC. Filled out from reference TRBV7-8 and TRBJ1-2, the complete variable domain reads GAGVSQSPRYKVAKRGQDVALRCDPISGHVSLFWYQQALGQGPEFLTYFQNEAQLDKSGLPSDRFFAERPEGSVSTLKIQRTQQEDSAVYLCASSLPPGGFDGYTFGSGTRLTVV.

This clone was seen a single time. This chain joins TRBV19 and TRBJ2-1; 10 bases align to TRBD2. Germline V lookup: CDR1 LNHDA, CDR2 SQIVND (reference sequence). V lost 5 bases and J lost 6; bases outside the gene matches: 7. The CDR3 runs 15 residues. The CDR3, as DNA: TGTGCCAGTAGTGGTCTAGCGGGGGCCCTCAATGAGCAGTTCTTC. Its translation: CASSGLAGALNEQFF.

The rearrangement joins TRBV4-2 to TRBJ2-7; 8 bases map to TRBD2. The CDR3 has 17 amino acids. Unmatched junction bases numbered 14, after V lost 0 bases and J lost 7 bases. Germline CDR1 reads LGHNA; CDR2 reads YNFKEQ. Here the CDR3 reads CASSQDPSGTSYSEQYF. CDR3 nucleotides: TGTGCCAGCAGCCAAGATCCATCCGGGACTAGTTATAGTGAGCAGTACTTC.

This chain links TRBV4-2 with TRBJ1-1, with 9 bases matching TRBD1. Trimming cost V 0 bases and J 8 bases; bases outside gene matches: 7. Germline V gives CDR1 LGHNA, CDR2 YNFKEQ. The CDR3 extends over 15 amino acids. CDR3 residues: CASSQDSPTGGEAFF. CDR3 coding DNA: TGTGCCAGCAGCCAAGACAGCCCAACAGGGGGCGAAGCTTTCTTT.

The V call is TRBV6-1, the J call TRBJ2-7; weak D call: TRBD2 (7 bases). V shed 3 bases and J shed 0 bases, with 12 bases lying between them. The CDR3 is 15 residues long. The germline CDR1 and CDR2 sequences are MNHNS and SASEGT. The DNA of the CDR3 is TGTGCCAGCAGTGATTTCGGGGGGCTCTCCTACGAGCAGTACTTC. As protein: CASSDFGGLSYEQYF.

This chain uses TRBV15 with TRBJ1-5, with a weak D call TRBD1 (5 bases). The V end lost 3 bases, the J end lost 1 base, and 10 bases lay between the germline ends. The germline CDR1 and CDR2 sequences are LNHNV and YYDKDF (reference sequence). This CDR3 has 15 amino acids. As DNA, the CDR3 is TGTGCCACCAGCAGGGGGGGGAACAGCAATCAGCCCCAGCATTTT. It specifies CATSRGGNSNQPQHF.

This clone came up once. This chain links TRBV19 with TRBJ1-4, with D unresolved. This CDR3 comprises 14 residues. Germline CDR1 is LNHDA and CDR2 is SQIVND (reference sequence). Trimming took 1 base from V and 8 from J, leaving 11 bases between them. The CDR3 sequence: CASSIVMLEEKLFF. Here the CDR3 DNA reads TGTGCCAGTAGTATAGTAATGTTGGAGGAAAAACTGTTTTTT.

The rearrangement uses TRBV11-2 and TRBJ2-7, with D maybe TRBD2 (6 bases). CDR3 length: 14 residues. V lost 3 bases to trimming and J lost 3 bases, with 12 bases between them. Germline loops: CDR1 SGHAT, CDR2 FQNNGV. In DNA, the CDR3 is TGTGCCAGCAGCTTGGGGACTCAATTCTACGAGCAGTACTTC. The encoded protein is CASSLGTQFYEQYF.

The rearrangement links TRBV9 to TRBJ1-1; D unclear. V dropped 0 bases and J dropped 1 base, with 7 bases sitting between them. Germline CDR1 reads SGDLS; CDR2 reads YYNGEE. This CDR3 region has 14 residues. The CDR3 region is CASSVGPGNTEAFF. CDR3 DNA sequence: TGTGCCAGCAGCGTAGGGCCGGGGAACACTGAAGCTTTCTTT.